This T cell receptor beta chain stems from a study of blood T cell repertoires in COVID-19. Study-level information: T cells, B-cell-depleted T cells, or PBMCs supplied cDNA or gDNA.

Original handling: Amplification with reference gene primers provided the estimates of nucleated cell counts. The repertoire was sequenced with immunoSEQ multiplex PCR; TCRdb's copy has only in-frame clones and lacks some. D and trimming were read from the DNA, whereas the V and J calls and clone size are those reported in that table. The repertoire holds about 74,000 clones, with around 88% as singletons. Looked up from germline, CDR1 is SGHNT and CDR2 is YYREEE (reference sequence). The CDR3 totals 13 residues. V was clipped by 4 bases and J by 3 bases, with 8 bases between them. The chain couples TRBV5-4 to TRBJ1-3, with D possibly matching TRBD1 (5 bases). This receptor was taken from a woman of 80 years or more with active or convalescent COVID-19. The sequencing sample was made of peripheral blood. CDR3 DNA: TGTGCCAGCAGCCGGGGGGGTGGAAACACCATATATTTT. Residues: CASSRGGGNTIYF.